A selection of T cell receptor beta chains follows, all from one sample in a study of cytomegalovirus exposure and HLA in healthy donors. TCRdb's table, derived via immunoSEQ multiplex PCR, lists solely in-frame clones and lacks some. In total, the table holds about 62,000 clones. Sequencing was carried out using PBMCs. These receptors came from a man aged 25-45 years in good health and CMV-seropositive. Both conserved end residues are part of each CDR3. The D gene is left open where the match is weak.

D gene,V gene,J gene,CDR3 protein,CDR3 DNA
TRBD2,TRBV5-1,TRBJ2-1,CASSFGLAQTNEQFF,TGCGCCAGCAGCTTCGGACTAGCGCAAACCAATGAGCAGTTCTTC
TRBD1,TRBV9,TRBJ2-7,CASSVWGQGSEQYF,TGTGCCAGCAGCGTATGGGGACAGGGGAGCGAGCAGTACTTC
NA,TRBV5-6,TRBJ2-1,CASLRLAYNEQFF,TGTGCCAGCCTTCGCCTGGCTTACAATGAGCAGTTCTTC
TRBD1,TRBV29-1,TRBJ1-5,CSVGRDRGQPQHF,TGCAGCGTTGGCCGGGACAGGGGACAGCCCCAGCATTTT
TRBD1,TRBV5-1,TRBJ2-3,CASSLALRTGGADTQYF,TGCGCCAGCAGCTTGGCACTCCGGACAGGGGGCGCAGATACGCAGTATTTT
NA,TRBV5-4,TRBJ1-1,CASSLRTDGNTEAFF,TGTGCCAGCAGCTTGAGGACAGACGGGAACACTGAAGCTTTCTTT
NA,TRBV5-4,TRBJ1-1,CASSLGGAGTEAFF,TGTGCCAGCAGCTTGGGGGGCGCGGGAACTGAAGCTTTCTTT
TRBD1,TRBV19,TRBJ1-5,CASQATGRPNQPQHF,TGTGCCAGCCAAGCGACAGGGAGACCCAATCAGCCCCAGCATTTT
NA,TRBV9,TRBJ2-7,CASSVAMTGSSYEQYF,TGTGCCAGCAGCGTAGCGATGACAGGTAGCTCCTACGAGCAGTACTTC
TRBD1,TRBV11-1,TRBJ2-2,CASSFGTATGELFF,TGTGCCAGCAGCTTTGGGACAGCCACCGGGGAGCTGTTTTTT
NA,TRBV6-5,TRBJ2-1,CASSYKEGYNEQFF,TGTGCCAGCAGTTACAAGGAGGGGTACAATGAGCAGTTCTTC
NA,TRBV6-1,TRBJ1-1,CASSGHHEQEAFF,TGTGCCAGCAGTGGTCACCACGAACAAGAAGCTTTCTTT
TRBD2,TRBV4-2,TRBJ2-2,CASSQVGIAGSNTGELFF,TGTGCCAGCAGCCAAGTGGGGATAGCGGGATCGAACACCGGGGAGCTGTTTTTT
NA,TRBV9,TRBJ2-3,CASSVGGPGDTQYF,TGTGCCAGCAGCGTAGGCGGGCCGGGGGATACGCAGTATTTT
NA,TRBV19,TRBJ1-4,CASSHRTVRSSNEKLFF,TGTGCCAGTAGCCACCGAACGGTCCGCTCTTCTAATGAAAAACTGTTTTTT
TRBD1,TRBV27,TRBJ1-2,CASSPEGQTIYGYTF,TGTGCCAGCAGTCCTGAGGGACAGACTATTTATGGCTACACCTTC
TRBD2,TRBV7-8,TRBJ2-1,CASSLELAGMNEQFF,TGTGCCAGCAGCTTAGAACTAGCGGGAATGAATGAGCAGTTCTTC
NA,TRBV12-5,TRBJ2-1,CASGLSLRSYNEQFF,TGTGCTAGTGGTTTGTCTCTGCGCTCCTACAATGAGCAGTTCTTC
NA,TRBV18,TRBJ2-5,CASSTPGVGTQYF,TGTGCCAGCTCGACCCCAGGTGTCGGGACCCAGTACTTC
TRBD1,TRBV2,TRBJ2-7,CASSELAGGYEQYF,TGTGCCAGCAGTGAATTGGCAGGGGGCTACGAGCAGTACTTC
TRBD2,TRBV30,TRBJ2-7,CAWSSGVFEQYF,TGTGCCTGGAGTAGCGGGGTGTTCGAGCAGTACTTC
TRBD2,TRBV18,TRBJ2-7,CASSPAAGGYEQYF,TGTGCCAGCTCACCTGCGGCGGGAGGCTACGAGCAGTACTTC
NA,TRBV30,TRBJ2-5,CAWSGFGVDQETQYF,TGTGCCTGGAGTGGCTTCGGGGTAGACCAAGAGACCCAGTACTTC
NA,TRBV6-4,TRBJ2-1,CASSDSPGGGDNEQFF,TGTGCCAGCAGTGACTCTCCCGGCGGGGGCGACAATGAGCAGTTCTTC
TRBD2,TRBV6-4,TRBJ2-2,CASSDSAEGGSTGELFF,TGTGCCAGCAGTGACTCGGCAGAGGGAGGGTCCACCGGGGAGCTGTTTTTT
NA,TRBV29-1,TRBJ2-5,CSVDSPGEIRETQYF,TGCAGCGTTGATTCCCCAGGGGAGATAAGAGAGACCCAGTACTTC
TRBD1,TRBV25-1,TRBJ1-2,CASSELGDRGWNYGYTF,TGTGCCAGCAGTGAATTGGGAGACAGGGGATGGAACTATGGCTACACCTTC
NA,TRBV29-1,TRBJ2-3,CSVGSGTGEPDTQYF,TGCAGCGTTGGCTCTGGAACAGGTGAGCCAGATACGCAGTATTTT
TRBD1,TRBV5-1,TRBJ2-5,CASSSGTAKETQYF,TGCGCCAGCAGCTCCGGGACAGCCAAAGAGACCCAGTACTTC
TRBD1,TRBV28,TRBJ2-7,CASSSPGQGFYEQYF,TGTGCCAGCAGTTCCCCGGGACAGGGGTTCTACGAGCAGTACTTC
NA,TRBV6-5,TRBJ2-5,CASSYGGETQYF,TGTGCCAGCAGTTACGGAGGAGAGACCCAGTACTTC
TRBD2,TRBV7-8,TRBJ2-7,CASSQTSGSDEQYF,TGTGCCAGCAGCCAGACTAGCGGGAGCGACGAGCAGTACTTC
TRBD2,TRBV9,TRBJ2-7,CASSAGLASYEQYF,TGTGCCAGCAGCGCAGGACTAGCATCCTACGAGCAGTACTTC
NA,TRBV11-2,TRBJ1-6,CASSLEIGDNSPLHF,TGTGCCAGCAGCTTAGAAATAGGGGATAATTCACCCCTCCACTTT
TRBD2,TRBV5-1,TRBJ2-5,CASSLRGGQETQYF,TGCGCCAGCAGCTTGAGGGGAGGGCAAGAGACCCAGTACTTC
TRBD2,TRBV7-2,TRBJ2-7,CASSLSSGGSYEQYF,TGTGCCAGCAGCTTAAGTAGCGGGGGCTCCTACGAGCAGTACTTC
NA,TRBV27,TRBJ1-1,CASSTQTNTEAFF,TGTGCCAGCAGCACACAAACCAACACTGAAGCTTTCTTT
NA,TRBV18,TRBJ2-5,CASSPGEETQYF,TGTGCCAGCTCACCTGGAGAAGAGACCCAGTACTTC
TRBD1,TRBV7-6,TRBJ2-7,CASSFTGVEQYF,TGTGCCAGCAGCTTTACAGGGGTTGAGCAGTACTTC
TRBD1,TRBV5-1,TRBJ2-3,CASSVGTASTDTQYF,TGCGCCAGCAGCGTCGGGACAGCCAGCACAGATACGCAGTATTTT
TRBD2,TRBV11-2,TRBJ2-3,CASRGLAGVTDTQYF,TGTGCCAGCAGAGGACTAGCGGGAGTTACGGATACGCAGTATTTT
NA,TRBV4-2,TRBJ2-5,CASSQAIDIQETQYF,TGTGCCAGCAGCCAAGCCATAGATATCCAAGAGACCCAGTACTTC
NA,TRBV5-1,TRBJ2-1,CASSPGSRDEQFF,TGCGCCAGCAGCCCGGGGAGTCGGGATGAGCAGTTCTTC
TRBD1,TRBV10-3,TRBJ2-5,CATQGQGRETQYF,TGTGCCACCCAGGGACAGGGTCGGGAGACCCAGTACTTC
TRBD2,TRBV5-6,TRBJ2-3,CASSKNGGGTDTQYF,TGTGCCAGCAGCAAGAACGGGGGGGGCACAGATACGCAGTATTTT
NA,TRBV6-5,TRBJ2-7,CASSYSKGPYEQYF,TGTGCCAGCAGTTACTCGAAGGGGCCCTACGAGCAGTACTTC
TRBD1,TRBV30,TRBJ2-7,CAWSIGTGSSYEQYF,TGTGCCTGGAGTATAGGGACAGGAAGCTCCTACGAGCAGTACTTC
TRBD1,TRBV6-5,TRBJ2-7,CASRQGQGAYEQYF,TGTGCCAGCAGACAAGGACAGGGGGCCTACGAGCAGTACTTC
NA,TRBV5-6,TRBJ2-1,CASEAGYYNEQFF,TGTGCCAGCGAGGCGGGCTACTACAATGAGCAGTTCTTC
TRBD1,TRBV19,TRBJ2-3,CASSIGGQGIVDTQYF,TGTGCCAGTAGTATTGGGGGACAGGGGATCGTGGATACGCAGTATTTT